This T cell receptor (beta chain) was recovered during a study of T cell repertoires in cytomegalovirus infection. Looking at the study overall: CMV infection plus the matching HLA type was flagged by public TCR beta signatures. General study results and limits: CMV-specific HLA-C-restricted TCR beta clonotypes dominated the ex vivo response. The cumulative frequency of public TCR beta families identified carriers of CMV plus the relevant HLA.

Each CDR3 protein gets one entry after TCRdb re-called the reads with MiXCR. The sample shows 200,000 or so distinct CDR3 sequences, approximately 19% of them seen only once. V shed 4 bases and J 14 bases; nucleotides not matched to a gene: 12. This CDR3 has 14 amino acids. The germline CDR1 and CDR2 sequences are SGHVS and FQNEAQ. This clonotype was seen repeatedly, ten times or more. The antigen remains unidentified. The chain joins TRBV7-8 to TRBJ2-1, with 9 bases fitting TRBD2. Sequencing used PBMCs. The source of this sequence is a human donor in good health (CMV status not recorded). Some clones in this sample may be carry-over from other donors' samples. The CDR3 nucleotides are TGTGCCAGCAGCTCGTTAGCGGGAGAGGTTGGGAAGTTCTTC. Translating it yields CASSSLAGEVGKFF.